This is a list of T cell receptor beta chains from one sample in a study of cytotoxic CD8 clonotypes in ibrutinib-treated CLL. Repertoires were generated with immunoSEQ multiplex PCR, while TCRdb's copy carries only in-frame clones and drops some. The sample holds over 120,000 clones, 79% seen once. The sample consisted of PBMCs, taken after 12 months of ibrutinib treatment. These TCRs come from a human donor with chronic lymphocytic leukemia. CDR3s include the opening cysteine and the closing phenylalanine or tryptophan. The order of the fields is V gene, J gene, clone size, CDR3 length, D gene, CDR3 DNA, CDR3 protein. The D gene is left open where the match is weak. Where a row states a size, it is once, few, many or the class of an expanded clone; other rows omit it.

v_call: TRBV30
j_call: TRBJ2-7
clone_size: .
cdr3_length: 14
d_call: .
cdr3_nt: TGTGCCTGGACCCCAGGGACATCCTCCTACGAGCAGTACTTC
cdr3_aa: CAWTPGTSSYEQYF

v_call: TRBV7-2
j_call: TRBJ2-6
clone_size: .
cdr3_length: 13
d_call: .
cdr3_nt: TGTGCCAGCAGCCTCGGTGGGGCCAACGTCCTGACTTTC
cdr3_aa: CASSLGGANVLTF

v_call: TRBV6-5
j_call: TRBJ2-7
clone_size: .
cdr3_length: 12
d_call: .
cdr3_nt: TGTGCCAGCAAGTCACCAAATCTCGAGCAGTACTTC
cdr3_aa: CASKSPNLEQYF

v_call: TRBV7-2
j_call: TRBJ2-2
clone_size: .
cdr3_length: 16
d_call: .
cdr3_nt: TGTGCCAGCAGCTTATATACTCCTCAGAACACCGGGGAGCTGTTTTTT
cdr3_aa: CASSLYTPQNTGELFF

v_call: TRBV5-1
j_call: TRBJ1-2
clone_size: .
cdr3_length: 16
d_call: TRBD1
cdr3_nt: TGCGCCAGCAGCTTCACATCCGGGACAGGGGGCGGTGGCTACACCTTC
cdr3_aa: CASSFTSGTGGGGYTF

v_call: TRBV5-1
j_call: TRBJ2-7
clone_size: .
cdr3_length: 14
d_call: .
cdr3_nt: TGCGCCAGCAGCCTGGAAGCCCACGACTACGAGCAGTACTTC
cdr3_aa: CASSLEAHDYEQYF

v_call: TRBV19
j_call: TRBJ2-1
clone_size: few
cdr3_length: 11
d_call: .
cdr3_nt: TGTGCCAGTACCTCAAGGGGTTATTGGTTCTTC
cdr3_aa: CASTSRGYWFF

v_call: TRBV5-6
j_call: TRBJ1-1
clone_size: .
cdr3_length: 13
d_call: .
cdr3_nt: TGTGCCAGCAGCTTGTTCGGGAACACTGAAGCTTTCTTT
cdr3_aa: CASSLFGNTEAFF

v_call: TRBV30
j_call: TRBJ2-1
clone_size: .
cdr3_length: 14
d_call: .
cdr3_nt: TGTGCCTGGAGTGTGACGAGCTCCTACAATGAGCAGTTCTTC
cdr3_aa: CAWSVTSSYNEQFF

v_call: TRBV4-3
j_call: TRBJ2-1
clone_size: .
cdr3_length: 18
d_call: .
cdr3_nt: TGCGCCAGCAGCTCGCGGCTTGGGAGATGGCGATTCTACAATGAGCAGTTCTTC
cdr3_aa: CASSSRLGRWRFYNEQFF

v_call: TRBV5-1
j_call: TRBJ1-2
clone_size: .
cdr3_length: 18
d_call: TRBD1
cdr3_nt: TGCGCCAGCAGCCGGGGACAGGGGGCAGCGCTGGCTAACTATGGCTACACCTTC
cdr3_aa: CASSRGQGAALANYGYTF

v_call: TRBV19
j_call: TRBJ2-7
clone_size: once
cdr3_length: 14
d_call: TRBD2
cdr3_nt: TGTGCCAGTAGGGGTAGCGGGAGTTTTAACGAGCAGTACTTC
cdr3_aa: CASRGSGSFNEQYF

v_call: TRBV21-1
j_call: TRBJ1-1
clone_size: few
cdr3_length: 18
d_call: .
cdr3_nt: TGTGCCAGCAGCAAATCCGGACAGCGTTTTGGGTTTAGCACTGAAGCTTTCTTT
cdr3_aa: CASSKSGQRFGFSTEAFF

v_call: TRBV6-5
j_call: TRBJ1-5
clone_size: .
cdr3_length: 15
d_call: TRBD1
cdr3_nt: TGTGCCAGCAGGCTGACAGGGGACAGCAATCAGCCCCAGCATTTT
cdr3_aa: CASRLTGDSNQPQHF

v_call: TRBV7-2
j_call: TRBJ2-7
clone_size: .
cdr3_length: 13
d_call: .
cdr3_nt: TGTGCCAGCAGCTTACACATCTCCTACGAGCAGTACTTC
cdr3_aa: CASSLHISYEQYF

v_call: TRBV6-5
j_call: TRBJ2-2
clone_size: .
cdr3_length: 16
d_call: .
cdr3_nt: TGTGCCAGCAGTTACTCATTCGGCGGAGGGGCCGGGGAGCTGTTTTTT
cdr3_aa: CASSYSFGGGAGELFF

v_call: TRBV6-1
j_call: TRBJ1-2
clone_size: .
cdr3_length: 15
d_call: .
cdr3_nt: TGTGCCAGCAGTGAAGGAGACGCAGCCCGTGGGGGCTACACCTTC
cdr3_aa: CASSEGDAARGGYTF

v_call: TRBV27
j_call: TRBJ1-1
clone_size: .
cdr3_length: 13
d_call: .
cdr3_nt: TGTGCCAGCAGTTCATGGCGGAACACTGAAGCTTTCTTT
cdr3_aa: CASSSWRNTEAFF

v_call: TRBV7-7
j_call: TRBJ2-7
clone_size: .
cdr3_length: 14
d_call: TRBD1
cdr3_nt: TGTGCCAGCAGCTCGGACAGGGGGACGAACGAGCAGTACTTC
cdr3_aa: CASSSDRGTNEQYF

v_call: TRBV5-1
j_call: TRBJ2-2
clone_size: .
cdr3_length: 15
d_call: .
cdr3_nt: TGCGCCAGCACAAGCGAGCTAGAGGGATCCGGGGAGCTGTTTTTT
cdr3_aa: CASTSELEGSGELFF

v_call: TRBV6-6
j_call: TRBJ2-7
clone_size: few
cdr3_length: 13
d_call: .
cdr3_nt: TGTGCCAGCAGTTCCCAACTGTCCTACGAGCAGTACTTC
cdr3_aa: CASSSQLSYEQYF

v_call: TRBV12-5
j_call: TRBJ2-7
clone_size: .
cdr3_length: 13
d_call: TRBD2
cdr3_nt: TGTGCTAGTGGTAGCGGGAGGGCCTTGGAGCAGTACTTC
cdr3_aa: CASGSGRALEQYF

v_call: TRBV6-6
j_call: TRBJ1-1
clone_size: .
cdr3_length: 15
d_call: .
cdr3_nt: TGTGCCAGCGAGGAACAATCATTGGGAAACACTGAAGCTTTCTTT
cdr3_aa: CASEEQSLGNTEAFF

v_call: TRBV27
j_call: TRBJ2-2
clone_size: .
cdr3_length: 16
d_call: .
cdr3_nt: TGTGCCAGCAGCCCGATTGCAGGTACAAACACCGGGGAGCTGTTTTTT
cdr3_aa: CASSPIAGTNTGELFF

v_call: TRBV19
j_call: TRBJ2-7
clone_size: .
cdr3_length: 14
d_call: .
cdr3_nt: TGTGCCGTTAGTAGGGTGGGAACCCCTTACGAGCAGTACTTC
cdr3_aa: CAVSRVGTPYEQYF

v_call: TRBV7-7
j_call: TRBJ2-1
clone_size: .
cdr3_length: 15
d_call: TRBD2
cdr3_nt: TGTGCCAGCAGCTTAACTAGCGGGAAATCCAATGAGCAGTTCTTC
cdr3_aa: CASSLTSGKSNEQFF